Listed below are T cell receptor beta chains from one sample, sequenced in a study of T cell repertoires in cytomegalovirus infection. TCRdb recomputed calls from the reads with MiXCR, one row per CDR3 protein. This table holds about 830,000 distinct CDR3 sequences, less than 35% found once. The antigens these receptors bind are not known. Source: cultured CD8+ T cells from PBMCs, taken from culture after CMV antigen stimulation. The receptors come from a human donor in good health (CMV status not recorded). Some clones in this sample may be carry-over from other donors' samples. CDR3s include the opening cysteine and the closing phenylalanine or tryptophan. The D gene is left open where the match is weak. The size entry is marked missing in some rows and otherwise reads once, few, many or a size class.

TRBV11-2	16	.	TRBJ1-1	.	CASSLLAGTLGTEAFF	TGTGCCAGCAGCTTATTAGCAGGGACCCTGGGCACTGAAGCTTTCTTT
TRBV4-1	17	TRBD1	TRBJ1-5	.	CASSQGQGPYSNQPQHF	TGCGCCAGCAGCCAGGGACAGGGGCCTTATAGCAATCAGCCCCAGCATTTT
TRBV5-5	13	.	TRBJ2-7	.	CASRPGPDGEQYF	TGTGCCAGCAGACCGGGACCGGATGGAGAGCAGTACTTC
TRBV12-3/TRBV12-4	14	.	TRBJ1-3	few	CASRDGGSGNTIYF	TGTGCCAGCCGGGATGGGGGCTCTGGAAACACCATATATTTT
TRBV15	15	TRBD2	TRBJ2-1	.	CATSRSSGVYNEQFF	TGTGCCACCAGCAGATCTAGCGGGGTCTACAATGAGCAGTTCTTC
TRBV19	13	.	TRBJ2-1	.	CASSIPYDREQFF	TGTGCCAGTAGTATACCCTATGACCGTGAGCAGTTCTTC
TRBV6-2/TRBV6-3	18	.	TRBJ2-2	many	CASTLIRVSSDYTGELFF	TGTGCCAGCACCCTAATACGGGTTTCCTCCGACTACACCGGGGAGCTGTTTTTT
TRBV7-2	16	.	TRBJ1-3	.	CASSPWGASSGNTIYF	TGTGCCAGCAGCCCGTGGGGGGCGTCCTCTGGAAACACCATATATTTT
TRBV18	15	.	TRBJ2-1	once	CASSPSDSSYNEQFF	TGTGCCAGCTCACCATCCGACAGCTCCTACAATGAGCAGTTCTTC
TRBV27	13	.	TRBJ1-1	.	CASGKLTRGEAFF	TGTGCCAGCGGAAAATTGACGAGGGGTGAAGCTTTCTTT
TRBV3-1	17	TRBD2	TRBJ2-3	many	CASSQGTSGGRTDTQYF	TGTGCCAGCAGCCAAGGGACCAGCGGGGGGCGCACAGATACGCAGTATTTT
TRBV4-1	15	TRBD2	TRBJ2-1	few	CASSPKRGPPNEQFF	TGCGCCAGCAGCCCAAAGCGGGGGCCCCCCAATGAGCAGTTCTTC
TRBV7-9	14	.	TRBJ2-6	.	CAGIGPSGANVLTF	TGTGCCGGGATCGGGCCCTCTGGGGCCAACGTCCTGACTTTC
TRBV24-1	17	TRBD2	TRBJ2-1	.	CATRRSGGADSYNEQFF	TGTGCCACCAGGAGGAGCGGGGGGGCCGACTCCTACAATGAGCAGTTCTTC
TRBV11-3	15	TRBD2	TRBJ2-1	.	CASSLTQRGHNEQFF	TGTGCCAGCAGCTTAACCCAGCGGGGGCACAATGAGCAGTTCTTC
TRBV28	15	TRBD2	TRBJ2-3	.	CASRLGTSGVDTQYF	TGTGCCAGCAGGCTAGGGACTAGCGGGGTGGATACGCAGTATTTT
TRBV7-9	18	.	TRBJ1-2	few	CASSLTPSYSTSDYGYTF	TGTGCCAGCAGCTTAACCCCAAGCTACTCGACAAGCGACTATGGCTACACCTTC
TRBV5-1	15	.	TRBJ2-1	.	CASKTKLATYNEQFF	TGCGCCAGCAAGACTAAACTAGCCACTTACAATGAGCAGTTCTTC
TRBV12-3/TRBV12-4	13	TRBD1	TRBJ2-7	few	CASSQGARWEQYF	TGTGCCAGCAGTCAGGGGGCGCGGTGGGAGCAGTACTTC
TRBV9	15	.	TRBJ2-1	.	CASSGGQWGGNEQFF	TGTGCCAGCAGCGGGGGACAGTGGGGGGGGAATGAGCAGTTCTTC
TRBV27	15	.	TRBJ2-7	.	CASSFGQGGPNEQYF	TGTGCCAGCAGCTTCGGACAGGGAGGGCCTAACGAGCAGTACTTC
TRBV7-9	16	.	TRBJ2-6	few	CASSFPAGTGANVLTF	TGTGCCAGCAGCTTCCCGGCAGGGACTGGGGCCAACGTCCTGACTTTC
TRBV29-1	10	.	TRBJ1-2	.	CSVFIHGYTF	TGCAGCGTTTTCATCCATGGCTACACCTTC
TRBV7-9	16	TRBD1	TRBJ1-3	few	CASSLDDRDAGNTIYF	TGTGCCAGCAGCTTAGATGACAGGGACGCTGGAAACACCATATATTTT
TRBV5-4	12	TRBD2	TRBJ2-1	.	CASTHGGDEQFF	TGTGCCAGCACCCATGGGGGGGATGAGCAGTTCTTC
TRBV24-1	13	.	TRBJ2-1	.	CATSPQGSNEQFF	TGTGCCACCAGTCCTCAGGGCAGCAATGAGCAGTTCTTC
TRBV10-3	15	.	TRBJ2-3	few	CAISESGADTDTQYF	TGTGCCATCAGTGAGTCGGGAGCGGACACAGATACGCAGTATTTT
TRBV9	15	.	TRBJ1-2	.	CASSHALAGVDGYTF	TGTGCCAGCAGCCACGCTCTGGCAGGGGTGGATGGCTACACCTTC
TRBV7-2	14	.	TRBJ2-1	many	CASSFGLTEVEQFF	TGTGCCAGCAGCTTCGGACTGACGGAGGTTGAGCAGTTCTTC
TRBV6-1	15	.	TRBJ2-5	.	CASSSTGGSQETQYF	TGTGCCAGCAGCTCTACCGGGGGATCCCAAGAGACCCAGTACTTC
TRBV3-1	16	TRBD2	TRBJ2-1	.	CASSQGLARHYNEQFF	TGTGCCAGCAGCCAAGGACTAGCGAGACACTACAATGAGCAGTTCTTC
TRBV7-2	11	.	TRBJ2-1	many	CASSLEGEQFF	TGTGCCAGCAGCTTAGAAGGTGAGCAGTTCTTC
TRBV7-9	13	.	TRBJ1-2	many	CASSLGGAVLYTF	TGTGCCAGCAGCTTAGGTGGGGCGGTACTCTACACCTTC
TRBV27	15	TRBD1	TRBJ1-1	once	CASSSTGGGFAEAFF	TGTGCCAGCAGTTCGACAGGGGGCGGTTTCGCTGAAGCTTTCTTT
TRBV7-3	17	.	TRBJ1-2	.	CVSSLAPWTESNYGYTF	TGTGTCAGCAGTCTAGCGCCCTGGACCGAAAGTAACTATGGCTACACCTTC
TRBV4-2	16	.	TRBJ1-2	few	CASSQEIGQINYGYTF	TGTGCCAGCAGCCAAGAGATAGGACAGATTAACTATGGCTACACCTTC
TRBV6-1	16	TRBD2	TRBJ2-1	few	CASSEIAGSSYNEQFF	TGTGCCAGCAGCGAAATAGCGGGGAGCTCCTACAATGAGCAGTTCTTC
TRBV27	17	TRBD2	TRBJ2-1	few	CASSSPDTSETYNEQFF	TGTGCCAGCAGTTCTCCTGATACTAGCGAAACTTACAATGAGCAGTTCTTC
TRBV27	16	.	TRBJ1-6	.	CASSTRTDFAGSPLHF	TGTGCCAGCAGTACCAGGACGGATTTTGCGGGTTCACCCCTCCACTTT
TRBV7-8	17	TRBD2	TRBJ2-6	few	CASSTSGGRIGANVLTF	TGTGCCAGCAGCACTAGCGGGGGGCGGATTGGGGCCAACGTCCTGACTTTC
TRBV6-2/TRBV6-3	15	TRBD1	TRBJ1-4	few	CASSYLGGDDEKLFF	TGTGCCAGCAGTTACTTAGGGGGCGACGATGAAAAACTGTTTTTT
TRBV10-3	16	TRBD2	TRBJ2-5	many	CAIRPGTSGVGETQYF	TGTGCCATCAGGCCCGGGACTAGTGGGGTCGGTGAGACCCAGTACTTC
TRBV4-2	15	.	TRBJ1-2	few	CASSQDRGDAYGYTF	TGTGCCAGCAGCCAAGATCGGGGGGACGCCTATGGCTACACCTTC
TRBV4-2	15	.	TRBJ2-2	many	CASSQGATSTGELFF	TGTGCCAGCAGCCAAGGGGCTACCTCCACCGGGGAGCTGTTTTTT
TRBV7-9	15	.	TRBJ1-4	few	CASFHGAAGGEKLFF	TGTGCCAGCTTCCATGGGGCCGCCGGAGGTGAAAAACTGTTTTTT
TRBV5-6	15	.	TRBJ2-3	.	CASSSGHPLTDTQYF	TGTGCCAGCAGCTCAGGGCACCCTCTCACAGATACGCAGTATTTT
TRBV6-5	13	.	TRBJ2-7	many	CASSYRESYEQYF	TGTGCCAGCAGTTACCGGGAGTCCTACGAGCAGTACTTC
TRBV4-1	15	.	TRBJ2-1	few	CASSLGWDGYNEQFF	TGCGCCAGCAGCCTTGGCTGGGACGGCTACAATGAGCAGTTCTTC
TRBV5-6	12	.	TRBJ2-7	few	CASSSHRDEQYF	TGTGCCAGCAGCTCCCACAGGGACGAGCAGTACTTC
TRBV29-1	16	TRBD2	TRBJ2-5	.	CSVVVLPGGVQETQYF	TGCAGCGTTGTTGTCCTTCCGGGGGGGGTCCAAGAGACCCAGTACTTC
TRBV7-2	19	TRBD2	TRBJ2-1	many	CASSSGLAGTGGSYNEQFF	TGTGCCAGCAGCTCGGGACTAGCGGGGACCGGGGGCTCCTACAATGAGCAGTTCTTC
TRBV10-3	13	TRBD2	TRBJ2-1	once	CAIKVAGPDEQFF	TGTGCCATCAAGGTAGCGGGGCCCGATGAGCAGTTCTTC
TRBV7-6	13	.	TRBJ2-1	.	CASSLGETTEQFF	TGTGCCAGCAGCTTAGGGGAGACGACTGAGCAGTTCTTC
TRBV12-3/TRBV12-4	16	.	TRBJ1-2	few	CASSLEEGRGFYGYTF	TGTGCCAGCAGTTTAGAGGAGGGTAGGGGATTCTATGGCTACACCTTC
TRBV7-2	15	.	TRBJ2-1	many	CASSLFPSEYNEQFF	TGTGCCAGCAGCTTATTCCCTAGCGAGTACAATGAGCAGTTCTTC
TRBV6-6	16	TRBD1	TRBJ1-1	.	CASSYSRDRGFTEAFF	TGTGCCAGCAGTTACTCGAGAGACAGGGGATTCACTGAAGCTTTCTTT
TRBV12-3/TRBV12-4	18	TRBD1	TRBJ1-5	few	CASSLSRQGAESGQPQHF	TGTGCCAGCAGTTTATCCCGACAGGGGGCTGAGTCGGGACAGCCCCAGCATTTT
TRBV13	15	TRBD2	TRBJ2-1	.	CASSLGGRAHNEQFF	TGTGCCAGCAGCTTAGGTGGGAGGGCCCACAATGAGCAGTTCTTC
TRBV6-5	14	TRBD1	TRBJ1-5	few	CASSLQGGDQPQHF	TGTGCCAGCTCACTACAGGGGGGCGATCAGCCCCAGCATTTT
TRBV7-6	18	TRBD2	TRBJ2-1	many	CASSFPYNGGGTYNEQFF	TGTGCCAGCAGCTTCCCCTATAATGGCGGGGGGACCTACAATGAGCAGTTCTTC